This paragraph reports one TCR beta chain. This entry belongs to a study of blood T cell repertoires in COVID-19. Generated by immunoSEQ multiplex PCR, the TCRdb table keeps only in-frame clones and is missing some. The sample includes 200,000 to 300,000 clones, approximately 84% of them seen just once. Sequencing was carried out using PBMCs or T cells enriched from blood (not recorded which). This receptor was obtained from a woman in her thirties or forties with acute COVID-19.

The CDR3 spells CAWRANYGYTF. Here the CDR3 DNA reads TGTGCCTGGAGAGCAAACTATGGCTACACCTTC. The chain employs TRBV30 and TRBJ1-2; D unresolved. The germline gives CDR1 GTSNPN, CDR2 SVGIG (reference sequence). CDR3 length equals 11 residues. Between the trimmed V and J ends, which lost 3 bases and 2 bases, there was a span of 4 bases.